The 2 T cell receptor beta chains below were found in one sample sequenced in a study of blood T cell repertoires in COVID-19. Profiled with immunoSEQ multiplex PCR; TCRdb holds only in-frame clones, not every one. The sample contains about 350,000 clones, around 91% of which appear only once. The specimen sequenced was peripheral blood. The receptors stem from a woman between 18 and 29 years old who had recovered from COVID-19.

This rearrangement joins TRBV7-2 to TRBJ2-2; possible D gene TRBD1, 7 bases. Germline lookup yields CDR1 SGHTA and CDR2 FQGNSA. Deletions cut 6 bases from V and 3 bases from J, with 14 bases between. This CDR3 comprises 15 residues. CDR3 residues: CASRRGPSDTGELFF. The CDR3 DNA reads TGTGCCAGCAGGAGGGGGCCTAGCGACACCGGGGAGCTGTTTTTT.

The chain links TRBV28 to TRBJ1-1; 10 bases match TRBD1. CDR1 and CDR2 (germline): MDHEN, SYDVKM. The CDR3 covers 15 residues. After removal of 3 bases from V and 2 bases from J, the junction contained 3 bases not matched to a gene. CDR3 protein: CASSFWDRGNTEAFF. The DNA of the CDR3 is TGTGCCAGCAGTTTCTGGGACAGGGGTAACACTGAAGCTTTCTTT. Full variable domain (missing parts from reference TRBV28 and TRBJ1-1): DVKVTQSSRYLVKRTGEKVFLECVQDMDHENMFWYRQDPGLGLRLIYFSYDVKMKEKGDIPEGYSVSREKKERFSLILESASTNQTSMYLCASSFWDRGNTEAFFGQGTRLTVV.